This note documents a single T cell receptor (beta chain) sequence. The entry originates in a study of blood T cell repertoires in COVID-19. About the research overall: The United States, Italy and Spain provided the acute and convalescent COVID-19 samples. T cells, B-cell-depleted T cells, or PBMCs provided the cDNA or gDNA that served as material.

How the authors handled the data: Amplification of reference gene primers provided the estimated nucleated cell counts. The method was immunoSEQ multiplex PCR; TCRdb's version includes in-frame clones alone and lacks a portion of them. V, J and clone size reflect that table, while D and trimming were determined from the DNA. The sample records over 300,000 clones, 90% being singletons. The germline V gene encodes CDR1 MNHEY and CDR2 SMNVEV (reference sequence). The V gene lost 3 bases and the J gene lost 5 bases, with 10 bases spanning the gap. This CDR3 has 13 amino acids. V usage is TRBV27 and J usage is TRBJ2-5, with D maybe TRBD1 (5 bases). The clonotype was recovered from a man aged 18 to 30 with active or convalescent COVID-19. Sample: peripheral blood. CDR3 sequence: CASSFQGRETQYF. CDR3 in DNA: TGTGCCAGCAGTTTCCAGGGTAGGGAGACCCAGTACTTC.